Following are 20 T cell receptor beta chains from one sample sequenced in a study of control samples from healthy donors and cancer patients. Method: immunoSEQ multiplex PCR; TCRdb's copy keeps in-frame clones and lacks some. The sample shows more than 70,000 clones, about nine tenths of them seen only once. The sample taken for sequencing was PBMCs. The receptors were sampled from a man aged 60 to 69 with lung cancer.

The rearrangement uses TRBV5-1 and TRBJ2-3; TRBD2 agrees at 7 bases. The ends lost 5 bases at V and 3 bases at J; junction bases unmatched: 6. Germline assignment: CDR1 SGHRS and CDR2 YFSETQ. This CDR3 region has 14 residues. The CDR3 DNA reads as TGCGCCAGCAGGCGGGGAGGGGTAACAGATACGCAGTATTTT. It yields the protein CASRRGGVTDTQYF.

V is TRBV6-5 and J is TRBJ1-2, with unresolved D. Germline-derived CDR1 and CDR2 are MNHEY and SVGAGI. V gave up 5 bases and J gave up 4 bases, with 8 bases separating them. The CDR3 covers 12 residues. The DNA of the CDR3 is TGTGCCAGCAGTCCCGGGTCCTATGGCTACACCTTC. Translating it yields CASSPGSYGYTF.

The chain uses TRBV11-2 and TRBJ1-1, with D unclear. V dropped 1 base and J dropped 5 bases, with 14 bases sitting between them. There are 15 residues in the CDR3. The V gene's germline CDR1 is SGHAT and CDR2 FQNNGV. CDR3 sequence reads: CASSLGGVGATEAFF. The DNA of the CDR3 is TGTGCCAGCAGCTTAGGTGGGGTGGGTGCGACTGAAGCTTTCTTT.

V usage is TRBV18 and J usage is TRBJ2-3; possibly TRBD1 or TRBD2 for D (7 bases each). The CDR3 sequence is 15 residues long. The germline V and J ends were trimmed by 1 base and 5 bases, with 13 bases remaining between them. CDR1 is KGHSH, CDR2 LQKENI, per germline. Here the CDR3 reads CASSPRQGGRDTQYF. CDR3 in DNA: TGTGCCAGCTCACCACGACAGGGAGGGAGAGATACGCAGTATTTT.

J is TRBJ1-2 and V is TRBV5-1; no reliable D call. CDR1 is SGHRS, CDR2 YFSETQ, per germline. The CDR3 extends over 12 amino acids. Trimming left V 4 bases short and J 6 bases short, with 10 bases between. The CDR3 reads CASSGSAHGYTF. CDR3 DNA sequence: TGCGCCAGCAGCGGGTCTGCCCATGGCTACACCTTC.

The J gene is TRBJ1-5, the V gene TRBV30; no definite D call. V was cut by 4 bases and J by 2 bases, with 12 bases left in between. From germline, CDR1 is GTSNPN and CDR2 SVGIG (reference sequence). This CDR3 contains 14 residues. CDR3 amino acids: CAWTRDSGNQPQHF. CDR3 in DNA: TGTGCCTGGACCCGGGATTCGGGCAATCAGCCCCAGCATTTT.

This rearrangement joins TRBV6-5 to TRBJ1-2, with 7 bases identical to TRBD1. V lost 2 bases and J lost 4; bases outside the gene matches: 7. This CDR3 is built from 15 residues. Germline CDR1 and CDR2: MNHEY and SVGAGI. The CDR3 protein is CASSYTKTGVYGYTF. DNA of the CDR3: TGTGCCAGCAGTTACACCAAAACAGGGGTCTATGGCTACACCTTC.

V usage is TRBV12-3 or TRBV12-4 and J usage is TRBJ1-2; 8 nucleotides align to TRBD1. The CDR3 is made up of 13 amino acids. Germline trimming cut 6 bases from V and 8 bases from J; bases unmatched to any gene: 8. CDR3 amino acids: CASSVDRVRGYTF. The CDR3 nucleotides read TGTGCCAGCAGCGTGGACAGGGTGAGAGGCTACACCTTC.

This rearrangement joins TRBV7-2 to TRBJ1-4, with D unresolved. CDR3 length: 14 amino acids. Trimming removed 1 base from V and 4 bases from J, with 7 bases in between. Germline loops: CDR1 SGHTA, CDR2 FQGNSA. CDR3 residues: CASSLGHRNEKLFF. The CDR3 DNA reads TGTGCCAGCAGCTTAGGACACCGTAATGAAAAACTGTTTTTT.

V gene TRBV6-6 combines with J gene TRBJ1-6, with TRBD1 matching over 9 bases. The CDR3 is made up of 15 amino acids. J gave up 5 bases and V 7 bases, and 6 bases lay outside the gene matches. Germline CDR1 and CDR2: MNHNY and SVGAGI (reference sequence). CDR3 in DNA: TGTGCCAGCAAGAAGGGACAGGGACATAATTCACCCCTCCACTTT. Encoded protein: CASKKGQGHNSPLHF.

The chain carries TRBV30 and TRBJ1-2; TRBD1 matches 7 bases. This CDR3 is built from 13 residues. The junction had 8 bases not matched to a gene; V was cut back by 2 bases and J by 8 bases. In germline, CDR1 is GTSNPN, CDR2 SVGIG (reference sequence). The CDR3 protein is CAWSTQTGRGYTF. CDR3 sequence (DNA): TGTGCCTGGAGTACTCAGACAGGGCGCGGCTACACCTTC.

The chain uses TRBV24-1 and TRBJ1-4; D is uncertain. Per the germline V gene, CDR1 is KGHDR and CDR2 is SFDVKD. This CDR3 spans 17 amino acids. Deletions cut 6 bases from V and 0 bases from J, with 16 bases between. DNA for the CDR3: TGTGCCACCAGTATACCCTCCTCGAGGGCAACTAATGAAAAACTGTTTTTT. Translation: CATSIPSSRATNEKLFF.

The V and J genes are TRBV7-2 and TRBJ1-6; 8 bases line up with TRBD1. This CDR3 comprises 16 residues. Germline loops: CDR1 SGHTA, CDR2 FQGNSA. The V segment lost 5 bases and the J segment 10 bases; nucleotides outside the gene matches: 13. Here the CDR3 DNA reads TGTGCCAGCAGCATCAAATCAGGGGGCCTTGGGTCACCCCTCCACTTT. Residues: CASSIKSGGLGSPLHF.

This sequence joins TRBV9 and TRBJ1-2; the D gene is possibly TRBD1 (5 bases). With 0 bases removed from V and 4 bases from J, the gap between germline ends came to 10 bases. Germline-derived CDR1 and CDR2 are SGDLS and YYNGEE. This CDR3 comprises 14 residues. CDR3 amino acids: CASSVATDSYGYTF. The CDR3 DNA sequence: TGTGCCAGCAGCGTAGCCACAGACAGCTATGGCTACACCTTC.

The chain carries TRBV3-1 (or the pseudogene TRBV3-2) and TRBJ1-6; 10 bases are a match to TRBD1. Trimming removed 1 base from V and 9 bases from J; junction bases left unmatched: 0. Germline V gives CDR1 LGHDT, CDR2 YNNKEL (reference sequence). There are 14 residues in the CDR3. In nucleotides, the CDR3 is TGTGCCAGCAGCCAAGGGGACAGGGGTTCACCCCTCCACTTT. Protein: CASSQGDRGSPLHF.

The genes are TRBV10-3 and TRBJ2-5, with D perhaps given as TRBD1 or TRBD2 (5 bases each). Germline V gives CDR1 ENHRY, CDR2 SYGVKD. The V and J ends lost 5 bases and 5 bases respectively, with 9 bases between them. CDR3 length equals 12 residues. As DNA, the CDR3 is TGTGCCATCAGTCCGTGGGGGGAGACCCAGTACTTC. This sequence encodes CAISPWGETQYF.

This clone was picked up one time. The chain joins TRBV5-1 to TRBJ1-4; D is possibly TRBD1 (6 bases). Per the germline V gene, CDR1 is SGHRS and CDR2 is YFSETQ. The CDR3 sequence is 13 residues long. V lost 3 bases to trimming and J lost 13 bases, with 16 bases between them. The CDR3 loop reads CASSSDRTDRLFF. The CDR3 DNA is TGCGCCAGCAGCTCAGACCGGACAGACAGACTGTTTTTT. Full variable domain (outside the CDR3, taken from reference TRBV5-1 and TRBJ1-4): KAGVTQTPRYLIKTRGQQVTLSCSPISGHRSVSWYQQTPGQGLQFLFEYFSETQRNKGNFPGRFSGRQFSNSRSEMNVSTLELGDSALYLCASSSDRTDRLFFGSGTQLSVL.

V is TRBV4-1 and J is TRBJ1-1; TRBD1 matches 9 bases. The CDR3 is made up of 18 amino acids. Germline V gene data show CDR1 as MGHRA and CDR2 as YSYEKL. Trimming at V came to 1 base and at J to 4 bases, leaving 13 bases not matched to a gene. The CDR3 sequence: CASSQAGDRVSGATEAFF. CDR3 nucleotides: TGCGCCAGCAGCCAAGCCGGGGACAGGGTGAGTGGGGCCACTGAAGCTTTCTTT.

The chain employs TRBV30 and TRBJ1-5; D may be TRBD1 (5 bases). The CDR3 length is 14 residues. V lost 3 bases, J lost 0 bases, and 9 bases lay in between. CDR1 is GTSNPN and CDR2 is SVGIG in the germline V gene (reference sequence). CDR3 residues: CAWRGDGSNQPQHF. The CDR3 DNA follows: TGTGCCTGGAGAGGGGACGGTAGCAATCAGCCCCAGCATTTT.

V usage is TRBV4-2 and J usage is TRBJ2-2; 7 nucleotides agree with TRBD1. Germline V gene data show CDR1 as LGHNA and CDR2 as YNFKEQ. The J segment lost 5 bases and the V segment lost 3 bases, leaving 6 bases of the junction unmatched. CDR3 length: 15 amino acids. CDR3 loop: CASSHPNRGTGELFF. The CDR3 bases are TGTGCCAGCAGCCACCCAAACAGGGGAACCGGGGAGCTGTTTTTT.